These 30 T cell receptor beta chains share one sample of origin, sequenced in a study of T-cell reconstitution after alpha-beta-depleted transplantation in children. It was with unique molecular identifiers that the TCRbeta library was prepared. TCRdb recomputed calls from the PCR reads with MiXCR, one row per CDR3 protein. The sample gives hundreds of thousands of distinct CDR3 sequences, over 10% of which show up once; 2.2% is in the top ten. Sequencing was performed on PBMCs, mostly from graft donor cells, taken 360 days after TCRalphabeta/CD19-depleted stem cell transplant. The receptors here all came from a male patient younger than 18 who had a stem cell transplant for acute myeloid leukemia, so the T cells may come from the graft donor.

The chain has TRBV18 and TRBJ1-1; D call uncertain. V lost 8 bases to trimming and J lost 6 bases, with 13 bases between them. This CDR3 is 12 amino acids long. CDR1 is KGHSH and CDR2 is LQKENI in the germline V gene. This CDR3 reads CASARGSPEAFF. CDR3 nucleotides: TGTGCCAGCGCTCGAGGATCGCCTGAAGCTTTCTTT.

This clonotype was detected only a few times. The J gene is TRBJ2-1, the V gene TRBV27, with 8 positions matching TRBD2. Germline trimming cut 1 base from V and 5 bases from J; bases unmatched to any gene: 7. The CDR3 totals 16 residues. Germline V gene lookup returns CDR1 MNHEY and CDR2 SMNVEV (reference sequence). DNA for the CDR3: TGTGCCAGCAGTTTATTGCCGCGGGAGGCAAACAATGAGCAGTTCTTC. It specifies CASSLLPREANNEQFF.

This clonotype was seen only a few times. The CDR3 loop reads CASTKVGGKETQYF. In nucleotides, the CDR3 is TGTGCCAGCACCAAGGTTGGCGGAAAAGAGACCCAGTACTTC. J is TRBJ2-5 and V is TRBV7-2; D is uncertain. In germline, CDR1 is SGHTA, CDR2 FQGNSA. V shed 7 bases and J shed 3 bases, with 15 bases lying between them. The CDR3 consists of 14 residues.

The sample holds many counts of this clonotype. The chain employs TRBV7-2 and TRBJ2-7; D gene unclear. Germline CDR1 is SGHTA and CDR2 is FQGNSA. This CDR3 comprises 14 residues. Trimming removed 4 bases from V and 5 bases from J, with 15 bases in between. CDR3 sequence reads: CASSSQVGIDEQYF. The CDR3 nucleotides are TGTGCCAGCAGCTCCCAGGTGGGGATCGACGAGCAGTACTTC.

A few counts support this clonotype. The CDR3 DNA is TGTGCCAGCTGTATATCCGGGGGGAGCTACGAGCAGTACTTC. It is translated as CASCISGGSYEQYF. The chain recombines TRBV28 with TRBJ2-7, with TRBD2 identical over 7 bases. The V gene's germline CDR1 is MDHEN and CDR2 SYDVKM. The CDR3 runs 14 residues. V shed 8 bases, J shed 3 bases, and the junction held 10 bases outside the gene matches.

This chain connects TRBV19 to TRBJ2-7; D is perhaps TRBD2 (6 bases). The ends were cut back, 5 bases at V and 0 bases at J, with 14 bases in the middle. CDR1 is LNHDA, CDR2 SQIVND, per germline (reference sequence). CDR3 length: 15 residues. This chain's CDR3 is CASSGTGTFSYEQYF. CDR3 coding DNA: TGTGCCAGTAGTGGAACCGGGACTTTCTCCTACGAGCAGTACTTC.

This clonotype was detected ten times or more. V and J are TRBV7-2 and TRBJ2-7; TRBD2 might be the D (6 bases). The CDR3 is made up of 15 amino acids. Germline V lookup: CDR1 SGHTA, CDR2 FQGNSA. The ends were cut back, 1 base at V and 4 bases at J, with 14 bases in the middle. This chain's CDR3 is CASSLGDFHLYEQYF. CDR3 nucleotide sequence: TGTGCCAGCAGCTTAGGGGACTTCCACTTGTACGAGCAGTACTTC.

This clonotype was detected only a few times. The chain joins TRBV20-1 to TRBJ2-7; 11 positions match TRBD2. This CDR3 comprises 16 residues. CDR1 and CDR2 from the germline V gene are DFQATT and SNEGSKA (reference sequence). The junction had 12 bases not matched to a gene; V was cut back by 1 base and J by 7 bases. CDR3 DNA sequence: TGCAGTGCTAGAGCGACATCCTTAGCGGGAGGGCGTGAGCAGTACTTC. Protein sequence: CSARATSLAGGREQYF.

This clonotype was detected only a few times. The chain combines TRBV6-1 with TRBJ2-2; 7 nucleotides match TRBD1. J gave up 9 bases and V 6 bases, and 10 bases lay outside the gene matches. There are 14 residues in the CDR3. Germline V gene lookup returns CDR1 MNHNS and CDR2 SASEGT. The CDR3 DNA is TGTGCCAGCAGCCGGACAGGTCCTTCATGGGAGCTGTTTTTT. Translation: CASSRTGPSWELFF.

This clonotype turned up a few times. This chain uses TRBV5-1 with TRBJ2-7; tentative D call: TRBD2 (6 bases). In germline, CDR1 is SGHRS, CDR2 YFSETQ. V lost 7 bases and J lost 2, with 16 bases in between. The CDR3 totals 14 residues. In nucleotides, the CDR3 is TGCGCCAGCTCTCCGGGACTTTCTCCCTACGAGCAGTACTTC. Encoded protein: CASSPGLSPYEQYF.

This clonotype was counted many times. This chain links TRBV6-2 or TRBV6-3 with TRBJ2-1; possible D gene TRBD2, 5 bases. The germline V and J ends were trimmed by 2 bases and 2 bases, with 13 bases remaining between them. The CDR3 totals 16 residues. Germline CDR1 reads MNHEY; CDR2 reads SVGEGT. The CDR3 coding sequence is TGTGCCAGCAGTTACGACTTGAGCGGTCCCTACAATGAGCAGTTCTTC. It yields the protein CASSYDLSGPYNEQFF.

J is TRBJ2-7 and V is TRBV5-8, with 13 bases lining up with TRBD2. The CDR3 has 17 amino acids. V lost 3 bases, J lost 5 bases, and 11 bases stayed unmatched. Germline V CDR1 and CDR2: SGHTS, YDEGEE. CDR3 residues: CASSSTYGLAGAHEQYF. CDR3 bases: TGTGCCAGCAGCTCGACGTATGGACTAGCGGGAGCCCACGAGCAGTACTTC.

The V call is TRBV20-1, the J call TRBJ2-5; TRBD2 matches 12 bases. The CDR3 is 15 amino acids. The V gene end was trimmed by 3 bases and the J gene end by 4 bases; junction bases not matched to a gene: 6. Germline lookup yields CDR1 DFQATT and CDR2 SNEGSKA (reference sequence). CDR3 DNA sequence: TGCAGTGCTAGCCTAGCGGGAGGGCCTGGAGAGACCCAGTACTTC. Translated, it gives CSASLAGGPGETQYF.

V gene TRBV12-5 combines with J gene TRBJ1-2; 7 bases are a match to TRBD1. The CDR3 is 13 residues long. Germline V gene lookup returns CDR1 LGHNT and CDR2 FRNRAP. Germline trimming cut 4 bases from V and 5 bases from J; bases unmatched to any gene: 4. CDR3 sequence: CASGSRQGYGYTF. CDR3 nucleotide sequence: TGTGCTAGTGGTTCGAGACAGGGTTATGGCTACACCTTC.

The chain employs TRBV29-1 and TRBJ1-1, with D unresolved. Germline CDR1 reads SQVTM; CDR2 reads ANQGSEA. The CDR3 contains 14 residues. V dropped 6 bases and J dropped 0 bases, with 14 bases sitting between them. The CDR3 region has the DNA TGCAGCGTAGGGAGAAGGCGCATGAACACTGAAGCTTTCTTT. Translating it yields CSVGRRRMNTEAFF.

In nucleotides, the CDR3 is TGCGCCAGCAGCCCACTAGCGGGCCTCGGGCACGAGCAGTACTTC. Protein product: CASSPLAGLGHEQYF. The chain is built from TRBV5-1 and TRBJ2-7, with TRBD2 matching over 9 bases. The CDR3 has 15 residues. The V segment lost 4 bases and the J segment 5 bases; nucleotides outside the gene matches: 10. CDR1 SGHRS and CDR2 YFSETQ come from the germline V gene.

The table lists this clonotype with a few counts. The V gene is TRBV20-1, the J gene TRBJ2-7; maybe TRBD1 (6 bases). The ends were cut back, 5 bases at V and 3 bases at J, with 14 bases in the middle. The CDR3 spans 13 residues. Germline CDR1 and CDR2: DFQATT and SNEGSKA (reference sequence). CDR3 bases: TGCAGTGCTCGACAACAGGGATTCTACGAGCAGTACTTC. This translates into CSARQQGFYEQYF.

Notes on this clonotype: Just one base apart from a much larger clone, this may be a read error. J is TRBJ2-7 and V is TRBV12-3 or TRBV12-4; no clear D gene. This CDR3 has 13 amino acids. The CDR3 protein is CATSLVVPYEQYF. CDR3 DNA sequence: TGTGCCACCAGTTTAGTGGTCCCCTACGAGCAGTACTTC.

The rearrangement uses TRBV4-3 and TRBJ2-7, with 12 bases that match TRBD2. CDR1 LGHNA and CDR2 YSLEER come from the germline V gene. This CDR3 comprises 16 residues. V lost 4 bases, J lost 3 bases, and 7 bases stayed unmatched. CDR3 sequence (DNA): TGCGCCAGCAGCCGGTTGGGACTAGCGGGTTACTACGAGCAGTACTTC. It encodes CASSRLGLAGYYEQYF.

This clonotype was counted only a few times. This chain uses TRBV28 with TRBJ2-3; 11 bases are a match to TRBD1. The germline V gene encodes CDR1 MDHEN and CDR2 SYDVKM. The CDR3 is made up of 15 amino acids. Losses at the gene ends were 6 bases for V and 7 bases for J; bases not matched to a gene: 9. DNA for the CDR3: TGTGCCAGCAGAACACCGGGACAGGGGGGAAATACGCAGTATTTT. Residues: CASRTPGQGGNTQYF.

This clonotype has at least ten counts. The J gene is TRBJ2-1, the V gene TRBV29-1; a possible D gene is TRBD1 (5 bases). There are 12 residues in the CDR3. The V gene lost 4 bases and the J gene lost 5 bases, with 9 bases spanning the gap. Per germline, CDR1 SQVTM and CDR2 ANQGSEA. The CDR3 is CSVVRQNNEQFF. The CDR3 nucleotides are TGCAGCGTTGTACGACAGAACAATGAGCAGTTCTTC.

The chain has TRBV20-1 and TRBJ2-3; no definite D call. The V gene lost 3 bases and the J gene lost 2 bases, with 12 bases spanning the gap. The CDR3 is made up of 14 amino acids. Germline assignment: CDR1 DFQATT and CDR2 SNEGSKA (reference sequence). CDR3 DNA: TGCAGTGCTAGGTTTTCGAGTGACACAGATACGCAGTATTTT. It is translated as CSARFSSDTDTQYF.

J is TRBJ2-7 and V is TRBV5-1, with D possibly matching TRBD1 (5 bases). Trimming stripped 1 base from V and 5 bases from J, with 16 bases between. Germline values: CDR1 SGHRS, CDR2 YFSETQ. The CDR3 totals 15 residues. The CDR3 loop is CASSLIWQGSHEQYF. CDR3 DNA: TGCGCCAGCAGCTTGATTTGGCAGGGTTCCCACGAGCAGTACTTC.

CDR3 coding DNA: TGCAGCGGGGGACTAGGGGGAGGGGGTGAGCAGTACTTC. It yields the protein CSGGLGGGGEQYF. The chain has TRBV29-1 and TRBJ2-7; 8 bases match TRBD2. This CDR3 has 13 residues. Looked up from germline, CDR1 is SQVTM and CDR2 is ANQGSEA. J lost 7 bases, V lost 7 bases, and 12 bases had no gene match.

This clonotype was recorded many times. This chain links TRBV2 with TRBJ2-2, with a weak D call TRBD1 (6 bases). Between the trimmed V and J ends, which lost 4 bases and 0 bases, there was a span of 18 bases. This CDR3 has 18 amino acids. CDR1 is SNHLY, CDR2 FYNNEI, per germline. CDR3 coding DNA: TGTGCCAGCAGTGTAATGTCGGGGACAACTGCGAACACCGGGGAGCTGTTTTTT. Protein sequence: CASSVMSGTTANTGELFF.

The rearrangement joins TRBV18 to TRBJ2-1, with 12 bases aligning to TRBD2. V shed 6 bases, J shed 9 bases, and the junction held 9 bases outside the gene matches. Germline CDR1 reads KGHSH; CDR2 reads LQKENI. The CDR3 runs 15 residues. The CDR3 is CASSPTSGSRGEQFF. For the CDR3, the DNA is TGTGCCAGCTCCCCGACTAGCGGGAGTCGGGGTGAGCAGTTCTTC.

This clonotype was seen only a few times. The chain recombines TRBV7-3 with TRBJ2-3, with 15 positions matching TRBD2. The CDR3 has 19 residues. Trimming took 5 bases from V and 2 from J; bases not matched to a gene: 11. Germline CDR1 SGHTA, CDR2 FQGTGA. CDR3 sequence (DNA): TGTGCCAGCAGCCGACTTGGACTAGCGGGAGGGCAACCCACAGATACGCAGTATTTT. Protein sequence: CASSRLGLAGGQPTDTQYF. The full variable domain, rest sourced from reference TRBV7-3 and TRBJ2-3, is GAGVSQTPSNKVTEKGKYVELRCDPISGHTALYWYRQSLGQGPEFLIYFQGTGAADDSGLPNDRFFAVRPEGSVSTLKIQRTERGDSAVYLCASSRLGLAGGQPTDTQYFGPGTRLTVL.

This clonotype came up many times. The chain's CDR3 is CASSPILYEQYF. As DNA, the CDR3 is TGTGCCAGCAGCCCCATACTTTACGAGCAGTACTTC. This chain uses TRBV12-3 or TRBV12-4 with TRBJ2-7; no reliable D call. The V gene lost 6 bases and the J gene lost 4 bases, with 10 bases spanning the gap. The CDR3 covers 12 residues.

The rearrangement uses TRBV29-1 and TRBJ2-5; TRBD2 matches at 7 bases. V shed 4 bases and J 4 bases; nucleotides not matched to a gene: 0. The CDR3 loop spans 11 amino acids. Germline CDR1 and CDR2: SQVTM and ANQGSEA. The CDR3 coding sequence is TGCAGCGTTGCTAGCGGAGAGACCCAGTACTTC. Translation gives CSVASGETQYF.

The chain joins TRBV29-1 to TRBJ2-7, with 7 bases matching TRBD1. The V gene end was trimmed by 5 bases and the J gene end by 3 bases; junction bases not matched to a gene: 7. CDR1 SQVTM and CDR2 ANQGSEA come from the germline V gene. This CDR3 spans 13 amino acids. CDR3 amino acids: CSVRGGAVYEQYF. The CDR3 DNA follows: TGCAGCGTTCGAGGGGGCGCGGTCTACGAGCAGTACTTC.